This section outlines one TCR beta chain sequence together with its context. Its target is not known. At one boundary the junction diverges from the germline segment, which might be a read error. This entry belongs to a study of glioma-infiltrating T cells. Points from the study as a whole: Non-neoplastic patients had below-expected tissue-blood divergence, while all gliomas exceeded expectation. Only very few CDR3 sequences appeared in both tissue and blood.

This CDR3 contains 12 residues. CDR1 is DFQATT and CDR2 is SNEGSKA in the germline V gene (reference sequence). Using RNA template, CDR3s of TCR alpha and beta were amplified with iRepertoire arm-PCR. Tissue mRNA or PBMC total RNA, roughly 85-450 ng, went into one-step reverse transcription and amplification. TCRdb reanalysed the multiplex PCR reads using MiXCR and keeps one entry per CDR3 protein. The sample contains fewer than 200,000 distinct CDR3 sequences, approximately 30% of which appear only once. The sequencing input was glioma tissue, nonneoplastic brain tissue, or PBMCs (not recorded which). The TCR originated in a human donor with low-grade glioma or glioblastoma, undergoing nonglioma brain surgery, or in good health (not recorded which). This chain joins TRBV20-1 and TRBJ1-1; D unresolved. Here the CDR3 reads CSVRDQVTEAFF. For the CDR3, the DNA is TGCAGTGTTAGAGATCAAGTCACTGAAGCTTTCTTT.